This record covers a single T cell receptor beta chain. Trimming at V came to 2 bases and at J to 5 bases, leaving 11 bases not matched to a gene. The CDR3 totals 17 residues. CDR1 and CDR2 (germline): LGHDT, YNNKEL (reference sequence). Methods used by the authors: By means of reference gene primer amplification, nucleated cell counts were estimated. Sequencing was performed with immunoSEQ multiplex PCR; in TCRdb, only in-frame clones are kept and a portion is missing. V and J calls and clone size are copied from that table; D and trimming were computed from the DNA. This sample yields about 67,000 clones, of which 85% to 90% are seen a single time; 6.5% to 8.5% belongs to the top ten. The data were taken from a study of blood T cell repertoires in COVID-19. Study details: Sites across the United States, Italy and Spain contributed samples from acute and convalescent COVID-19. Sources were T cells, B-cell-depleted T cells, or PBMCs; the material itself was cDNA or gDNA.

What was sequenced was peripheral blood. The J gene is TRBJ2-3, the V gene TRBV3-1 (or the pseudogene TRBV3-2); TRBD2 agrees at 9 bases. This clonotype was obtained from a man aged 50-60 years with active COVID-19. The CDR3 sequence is CASSQLLAGVGGDTQYF. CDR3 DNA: TGTGCCAGCAGCCAACTATTAGCGGGAGTGGGGGGAGATACGCAGTATTTT.